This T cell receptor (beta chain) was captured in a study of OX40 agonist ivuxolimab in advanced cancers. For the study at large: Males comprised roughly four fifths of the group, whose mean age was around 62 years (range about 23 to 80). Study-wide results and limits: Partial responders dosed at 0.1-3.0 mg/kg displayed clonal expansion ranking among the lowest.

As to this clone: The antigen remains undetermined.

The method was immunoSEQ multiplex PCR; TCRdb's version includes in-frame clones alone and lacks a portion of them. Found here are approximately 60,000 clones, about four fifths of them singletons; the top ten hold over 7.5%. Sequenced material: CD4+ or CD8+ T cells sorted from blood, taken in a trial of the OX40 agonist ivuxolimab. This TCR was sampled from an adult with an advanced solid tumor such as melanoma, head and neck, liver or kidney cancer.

Written as DNA, the CDR3 is TGTGCCAGCAGTTCGCTTATAGGGGGCCTAAATGAAAAACTGTTTTTT. This sequence encodes CASSSLIGGLNEKLFF. V usage is TRBV27 and J usage is TRBJ1-4; 7 nucleotides align to TRBD1. The CDR3 runs to 16 residues. Germline lookup yields CDR1 MNHEY and CDR2 SMNVEV (reference sequence). Trimming cost V 4 bases and J 5 bases; bases outside gene matches: 10.